Sequencing of this TCR beta chain was carried out in a study of early T cells in non-severe SARS-CoV-2 infection. The protocol attached unique molecular identifiers to individual cDNA molecules. TCRdb re-called the 5' RACE reads through MiXCR, storing one row per CDR3 protein. The sample holds approximately 46,000 distinct CDR3 sequences, 5.5% to 7.5% seen once. This clonotype was counted ten times or more. The CDR3 covers 14 residues. V lost 6 bases and J lost 9, with 18 bases in between. Sample: whole blood. The chain has TRBV12-3 or TRBV12-4 and TRBJ2-4, with D possibly being TRBD2 (5 bases). The TCR sequence derives from an adult who was a healthcare worker with PCR-confirmed SARS-CoV-2 infection or an uninfected control (not recorded which). The CDR3: CASSPQTGNGIQYF. The DNA for the CDR3 is TGTGCCAGCAGCCCACAGACGGGAAACGGCATTCAGTACTTC.